Below are 28 T cell receptor beta chains sequenced from a single sample in a study of T cell repertoires in cytomegalovirus infection (dated by TCRdb to about 2019). TCRdb shows the sequencer as Illumina HiSeq 1500. The public reads were run again by TCRdb, first through fastp at Q25 and then through MiXCR, and only productive beta chains were kept. Every entry covers one CDR3 protein and lists the most common genes and DNA from its rows. Here the sample has hundreds of thousands of distinct CDR3 sequences; approximately 24% occur a single time. In total, the top ten clones hold less than 10% of the sample. Sequencing was performed on CD8+ T cells from PBMCs. The receptors were sampled from a human donor in good health (CMV status not recorded). Some clones in this sample may be carry-over from other donors' samples.

Remarks on this clonotype: Relative to the germline gene, one junction end is altered; a read error may explain this. The chain links TRBV28 to TRBJ1-2; D gene uncertain. The length of the CDR3 is 14 residues. Germline-derived CDR1 and CDR2 are MDHEN and SYDVKM. CDR3 nucleotides: TGTGCCAACAGTTACTGGACGGATTACTATGGCTACACCTTC. It specifies CANSYWTDYYGYTF.

In this sample, this clonotype turned up a few times. V is TRBV20-1 and J is TRBJ1-2, with TRBD1 as a possible D gene (6 bases). This CDR3 comprises 20 residues. CDR1 and CDR2 (germline): DFQATT, SNEGSKA (reference sequence). The germline V and J ends were trimmed by 0 bases and 1 base, with 27 bases remaining between them. The CDR3 loop reads CSARDLGGGPRQNSNYGYTF. The CDR3 DNA follows: TGCAGTGCTAGAGATCTAGGGGGAGGACCCCGACAGAACAGTAACTATGGCTACACCTTC.

This clonotype was seen once. The V call is TRBV28, the J call TRBJ2-3, with TRBD1 matching over 7 bases. The trim removed 7 bases at V and 2 bases at J, leaving 12 bases unmatched. Germline V CDR1 and CDR2: MDHEN, SYDVKM. CDR3 length: 16 residues. The CDR3 region has the DNA TGTGCCAGCATTCGGGACAGCCCCGTAAACACAGATACGCAGTATTTT. Protein: CASIRDSPVNTDTQYF. Full variable domain (missing parts from reference TRBV28 and TRBJ2-3): DVKVTQSSRYLVKRTGEKVFLECVQDMDHENMFWYRQDPGLGLRLIYFSYDVKMKEKGDIPEGYSVSREKKERFSLILESASTNQTSMYLCASIRDSPVNTDTQYFGPGTRLTVL.

This clonotype came up a few times. The chain recombines TRBV5-4 with TRBJ1-2, with a tentative D call TRBD1 (5 bases). Germline V gene data show CDR1 as SGHNT and CDR2 as YYREEE (reference sequence). The CDR3 has 13 amino acids. Trimming removed 9 bases from V and 2 bases from J, with 14 bases in between. CDR3 in amino acids: CATRDGLNYGYTF. CDR3 nucleotides: TGTGCCACGAGGGACGGCCTAAACTATGGCTACACCTTC.

This clonotype was detected only a few times. This chain connects TRBV28 to TRBJ2-7, with D perhaps matching TRBD1 (6 bases). This CDR3 has 14 amino acids. Germline CDR1 is MDHEN and CDR2 is SYDVKM. V lost 5 bases and J 0 bases, leaving 11 bases between the germline ends. The CDR3 sequence is CASSDRQVSYEQYV. CDR3 coding DNA: TGTGCCAGCAGTGACCGACAGGTCTCCTACGAGCAGTACGTC.

This clonotype was picked up a small number of times. V is TRBV6-5 and J is TRBJ1-6; D gene uncertain. CDR1 and CDR2 (germline): MNHEY, SVGAGI. The CDR3 consists of 16 residues. V was clipped by 4 bases and J by 0 bases, with 10 bases between them. The CDR3 nucleotides are TGTGCCAGCAGTTTTAGCGGTAGCTCCTATAATTCACCCCTCCACTTT. It is translated as CASSFSGSSYNSPLHF.

This clonotype occurred a few times. The V gene is TRBV20-1, the J gene TRBJ1-2; possible D gene TRBD1, 5 bases. Germline V CDR1 and CDR2: DFQATT, SNEGSKA (reference sequence). This CDR3 spans 14 amino acids. The V end lost 6 bases, the J end lost 7 bases, and 21 bases lay between the germline ends. CDR3 in amino acids: CSAQTASGGFGYTF. In nucleotides, the CDR3 is TGCAGTGCCCAGACAGCGTCCGGAGGTTTTGGCTACACCTTC.

This clonotype appeared a single time. CDR3 in amino acids: CSASSRGPGYGYTF. In DNA form, the CDR3 reads TGCAGTGCTAGTTCCCGGGGCCCGGGGTATGGCTACACCTTC. The chain couples TRBV20-1 to TRBJ1-2; tentatively, D is TRBD1 (5 bases). V was pared by 3 bases and J by 5 bases, with 16 bases between. The germline CDR1 and CDR2 sequences are DFQATT and SNEGSKA (reference sequence). The CDR3 totals 14 residues.

This clonotype has a count of ten or more. V is TRBV7-2 and J is TRBJ2-7; no firm D call. The length of the CDR3 is 14 residues. Trimming shortened V by 1 base and J by 3 bases, and 10 bases separated the two germline ends. Germline values: CDR1 SGHTA, CDR2 FQGNSA. The CDR3 is CASSLEPHSYEQYF. The CDR3 nucleotides are TGTGCCAGCAGCTTAGAGCCCCATAGCTACGAGCAGTACTTC.

The genes are TRBV3-1 and TRBJ2-5, with TRBD1 matching over 9 bases. The V segment lost 1 base and the J segment 4 bases; nucleotides outside the gene matches: 16. CDR3 length: 19 amino acids. Looked up from germline, CDR1 is LGHDT and CDR2 is YNNKEL (reference sequence). CDR3 loop: CASSQGPPGQGVDGETQYF. DNA for the CDR3: TGTGCCAGCAGCCAAGGTCCCCCGGGACAGGGAGTTGATGGAGAGACCCAGTACTTC.

As to this clonotype: At one of its ends the junction is not consistent with the germline gene, which may arise from a read error. The chain uses TRBV6-2 or TRBV6-3 and TRBJ1-5; 7 bases agree with TRBD1. Germline V lookup: CDR1 MNHEY, CDR2 SVGEGT. The CDR3 has 15 amino acids. CDR3 amino acids: CVSRGETRGNQPQHF. The CDR3 bases are TGTGTCAGCAGGGGGGAGACCAGGGGCAATCAGCCCCAGCATTTT.

This clonotype has only a few counts. The rearrangement uses TRBV28 and TRBJ2-5; D perhaps matches TRBD1 (5 bases). The germline V gene has CDR1 MDHEN and CDR2 SYDVKM. Trimming cost V 5 bases and J 0 bases, with 10 bases left between them. The CDR3 is made up of 14 amino acids. The CDR3 sequence is CASSPRQHQETQYF. The CDR3 region has the DNA TGTGCCAGCAGTCCGCGACAGCACCAAGAGACCCAGTACTTC.

This clonotype was detected many times. The V call is TRBV7-3, the J call TRBJ2-1, with 10 bases that match TRBD2. Germline CDR1 and CDR2: SGHTA and FQGTGA. V was clipped by 5 bases and J by 9 bases; unmatched bases: 16. The CDR3 totals 17 residues. The chain's CDR3 is CASSPEGSGGPFGEQFF. DNA for the CDR3: TGTGCCAGCAGCCCAGAAGGTAGCGGGGGGCCCTTCGGTGAGCAGTTCTTC.

This clonotype has at least ten counts. V is TRBV7-2 and J is TRBJ1-1, with D tentatively TRBD1 (6 bases). Per germline, CDR1 SGHTA and CDR2 FQGNSA. Trimming removed 1 base from V and 1 base from J, with 10 bases in between. CDR3 size: 15 residues. CDR3 residues: CASSLDRARNTEAFF. The DNA of the CDR3 is TGTGCCAGCAGCTTAGACAGGGCACGGAACACTGAAGCTTTCTTT.

This chain links TRBV7-2 with TRBJ2-7; D not certain. Trimming removed 5 bases from V and 3 bases from J, with 11 bases in between. The CDR3 runs to 13 residues. The germline V gene has CDR1 SGHTA and CDR2 FQGNSA. The CDR3 reads CASSPDPRYEQYV. CDR3 DNA: TGTGCCAGCAGCCCGGATCCCCGCTACGAGCAGTACGTC.

This clonotype was picked up a small number of times. The V gene is TRBV15, the J gene TRBJ1-6, with D maybe TRBD1 (6 bases). This CDR3 contains 15 residues. The V end was cut by 0 bases, the J end by 10 bases, with 13 bases between. Germline V CDR1 and CDR2: LNHNV, YYDKDF (reference sequence). The CDR3 reads CATSRDDRTGSPLHF. The CDR3 bases are TGTGCCACCAGCAGAGATGACAGGACCGGATCACCCCTCCACTTT.

Notes on this clonotype: This may be a read error: a much more frequent sequence differs by one nucleotide. The chain is built from TRBV10-2 and TRBJ2-1; tentatively, D is TRBD1 or TRBD2 (5 bases each). Trimming left V 7 bases short and J 12 bases short, with 16 bases between. The CDR3 runs 12 residues. Germline V gene sequence: CDR1 WSHSY, CDR2 SAAADI. The CDR3 DNA reads TGCGCCAGCAACGGTGGGGACGTAGCGCAGTTCTTC. Its protein is CASNGGDVAQFF.

The chain joins TRBV6-6 to TRBJ1-6; TRBD1 agrees at 8 bases. The junction had 5 bases not matched to a gene; V was cut back by 5 bases and J by 8 bases. This CDR3 has 14 amino acids. CDR1 MNHNY and CDR2 SVGAGI come from the germline V gene (reference sequence). The CDR3 region has the DNA TGTGCCAGCAGTAACGACAGGGGACATTCACCCCTCCACTTT. This codes for CASSNDRGHSPLHF.

The chain employs TRBV7-9 and TRBJ1-1; D is uncertain. CDR3 length: 12 amino acids. V was pared by 3 bases and J by 7 bases, with 9 bases between. Germline V gene sequence: CDR1 SEHNR, CDR2 FQNEAQ (reference sequence). The CDR3 nucleotides read TGTGCCAGCAGCTTGCCGGAGGGTGAAGCTTTCTTT. Protein sequence: CASSLPEGEAFF.

This clonotype was counted only a few times. The chain recombines TRBV25-1 with TRBJ2-5, with TRBD1 matching over 10 bases. Germline V gene lookup returns CDR1 MGHDK and CDR2 SYGVNS. The V and J ends lost 8 bases and 5 bases, in that order; junction bases with no gene match: 8. The CDR3 has 14 amino acids. As DNA, the CDR3 is TGTGCCAGCGCCGGGACAGGGGCATGGGAGACCCAGTACTTC. Protein: CASAGTGAWETQYF.

The gene calls are TRBV29-1 and TRBJ2-1, with 7 positions matching TRBD2. Per the germline V gene, CDR1 is SQVTM and CDR2 is ANQGSEA. The ends lost 5 bases at V and 0 bases at J; junction bases unmatched: 7. This CDR3 has 15 residues. This CDR3 reads CSVIWRGTSYNEQFF. The CDR3, as DNA: TGCAGCGTTATCTGGCGGGGGACCTCCTACAATGAGCAGTTCTTC.

The rearrangement links TRBV7-9 to TRBJ2-7; D might be TRBD2 (6 bases). CDR1 is SEHNR and CDR2 is FQNEAQ in the germline V gene (reference sequence). The CDR3 spans 18 residues. Trimming stripped 0 bases from V and 2 bases from J, with 20 bases between. CDR3 nucleotide sequence: TGTGCCAGCAGCTTAGCGCGAGGGGCCGGGACTGTTACCTACGAGCAGTACTTC. This translates into CASSLARGAGTVTYEQYF.

This chain connects TRBV5-1 to TRBJ2-1, with 9 bases lining up with TRBD1. The germline gives CDR1 SGHRS, CDR2 YFSETQ. The V gene end was trimmed by 4 bases and the J gene end by 8 bases; junction bases not matched to a gene: 10. The CDR3 is 15 residues long. The chain's CDR3 is CASSETGGVQHEQFF. CDR3 sequence (DNA): TGCGCCAGCAGCGAAACAGGGGGCGTTCAACATGAGCAGTTCTTC.

This clonotype was detected only a few times. The chain has TRBV7-9 and TRBJ1-5; 8 bases fit TRBD1. The CDR3 contains 12 residues. Per the germline V gene, CDR1 is SEHNR and CDR2 is FQNEAQ (reference sequence). Trimming cost V 1 base and J 12 bases; bases outside gene matches: 2. The CDR3 coding sequence is TGTGCCAGCAGCTTAGGTGGGACAGGCCAGCATTTT. Amino acids: CASSLGGTGQHF. The whole variable domain, filled in from reference TRBV7-9 and TRBJ1-5, reads DTGVSQNPRHKITKRGQNVTFRCDPISEHNRLYWYRQTLGQGPEFLTYFQNEAQLEKSRLLSDRFSAERPKGSFSTLEIQRTEQGDSAMYLCASSLGGTGQHFGDGTRLSIL.

This clonotype was observed a few times. The CDR3 nucleotides read TGTGCCAGCAGCCATGAGTGGGGGGGGCCCACAGATACGCAGTATTTT. Its translation is CASSHEWGGPTDTQYF. This chain uses TRBV14 with TRBJ2-3, with D perhaps matching TRBD2 (7 bases). V gave up 3 bases and J gave up 2 bases, with 15 bases separating them. The CDR3 spans 16 residues. Germline-derived CDR1 and CDR2 are SGHDN and FVKESK.

This clonotype was recorded a few times. V gene TRBV28 combines with J gene TRBJ2-5; 8 bases are a match to TRBD1. The V and J ends lost 3 bases and 4 bases, in that order; junction bases with no gene match: 4. The germline CDR1 and CDR2 sequences are MDHEN and SYDVKM. The CDR3 has 14 residues. The CDR3 sequence: CASSFVDRGETQYF. The CDR3 nucleotides read TGTGCCAGCAGTTTCGTCGACAGGGGAGAGACCCAGTACTTC.

The chain is built from TRBV29-1 and TRBJ1-2, with TRBD1 matching over 7 bases. Germline lookup yields CDR1 SQVTM and CDR2 ANQGSEA. The CDR3 loop spans 13 amino acids. After removal of 3 bases from V and 5 bases from J, the junction contained 6 bases not matched to a gene. The CDR3: CSVDTTGPYGYTF. The CDR3 DNA sequence: TGCAGCGTTGATACGACAGGGCCATATGGCTACACCTTC.

The rearrangement uses TRBV7-9 and TRBJ2-1, with 11 bases matching TRBD2. Unmatched junction bases numbered 11, after V lost 5 bases and J lost 2 bases. Looked up from germline, CDR1 is SEHNR and CDR2 is FQNEAQ (reference sequence). This CDR3 comprises 18 residues. The DNA for the CDR3 is TGTGCCAGCAGCACCGGGACTAGCGGAGGGGACCCCTACAATGAGCAGTTCTTC. Its translation: CASSTGTSGGDPYNEQFF.